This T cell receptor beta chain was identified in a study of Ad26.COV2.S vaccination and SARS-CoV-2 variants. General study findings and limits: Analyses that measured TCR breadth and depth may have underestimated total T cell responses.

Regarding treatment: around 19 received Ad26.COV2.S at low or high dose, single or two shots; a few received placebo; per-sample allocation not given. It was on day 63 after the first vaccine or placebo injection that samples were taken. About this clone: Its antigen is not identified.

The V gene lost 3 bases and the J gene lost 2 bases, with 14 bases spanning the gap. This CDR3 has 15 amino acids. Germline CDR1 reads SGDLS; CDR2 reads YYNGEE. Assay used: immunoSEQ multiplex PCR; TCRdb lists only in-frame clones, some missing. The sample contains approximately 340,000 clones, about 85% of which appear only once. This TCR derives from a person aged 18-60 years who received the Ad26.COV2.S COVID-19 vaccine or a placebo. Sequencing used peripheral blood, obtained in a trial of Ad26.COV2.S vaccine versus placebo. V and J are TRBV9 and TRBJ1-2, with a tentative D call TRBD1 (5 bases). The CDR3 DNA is TGTGCCAGCAGCGCGAGCGGGGCAGGCAACTATGGCTACACCTTC. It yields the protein CASSASGAGNYGYTF. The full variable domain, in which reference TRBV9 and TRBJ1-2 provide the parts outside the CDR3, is DSGVTQTPKHLITATGQRVTLRCSPRSGDLSVYWYQQSLDQGLQFLIQYYNGEERAKGNILERFSAQQFPDLHSELNLSSLELGDSALYFCASSASGAGNYGYTFGSGTRLTVV.